Presented here are 30 T cell receptor beta chains from one specimen sequenced in a study of identical twins. TCRdb re-called the 5' RACE reads through MiXCR, storing one row per CDR3 protein. The sample lists 600,000 to 700,000 distinct CDR3 sequences, roughly 20% occurring once. These data were also reused for a study on T cells expressing NK-cell markers.

The sample consisted of PBMCs. These receptors all stem from a woman aged 18-29 years in good health.

The chain couples TRBV20-1 to TRBJ2-3; TRBD2 is a possible D gene (6 bases). V lost 1 base, J lost 2 bases, and 13 bases lay in between. Germline values: CDR1 DFQATT, CDR2 SNEGSKA (reference sequence). The CDR3 runs to 15 residues. The CDR3 region has the DNA TGCAGTGCTAGAGGGGGCGGGGTTTACACAGATACGCAGTATTTT. This codes for CSARGGGVYTDTQYF.

This clonotype came up a few times. The chain is built from TRBV20-1 and TRBJ1-2; D perhaps matches TRBD1 (5 bases). Germline CDR1 is DFQATT and CDR2 is SNEGSKA (reference sequence). This CDR3 has 14 residues. V lost 5 bases and J 4 bases, leaving 17 bases between the germline ends. CDR3 nucleotide sequence: TGCAGTGCTGGGGGAGAACAGCAGCTCTATGGCTACACCTTC. Translating it yields CSAGGEQQLYGYTF.

The rearrangement links TRBV3-1 to TRBJ2-2; tentatively, D is TRBD2 (5 bases). The germline gives CDR1 LGHDT, CDR2 YNNKEL (reference sequence). This CDR3 is 13 amino acids long. V was clipped by 0 bases and J by 8 bases, with 7 bases between them. CDR3 coding DNA: TGTGCCAGCAGCCAAGATTGGAGGGGGGAGCTGTTTTTT. Protein sequence: CASSQDWRGELFF.

J is TRBJ2-5 and V is TRBV20-1; the D gene is possibly TRBD2 (5 bases). V was clipped by 3 bases and J by 7 bases, with 24 bases between them. The CDR3 covers 16 residues. In germline, CDR1 is DFQATT, CDR2 SNEGSKA (reference sequence). DNA for the CDR3: TGCAGTGCTAGCCTAGGCGGACTCCAATTCAAAGGGACCCAGTACTTC. It is translated as CSASLGGLQFKGTQYF.

This clonotype appeared many times. V usage is TRBV9 and J usage is TRBJ2-7; either TRBD1 or TRBD2 may fit D (6 bases each). The V and J ends lost 4 bases and 3 bases respectively, with 17 bases between them. Germline lookup yields CDR1 SGDLS and CDR2 YYNGEE. The CDR3 runs to 15 residues. The CDR3 region has the DNA TGTGCCAGCAGCCCGAGTAACGGGGGCTACTACGAGCAGTACTTC. Translating gives CASSPSNGGYYEQYF.

This clonotype appeared many times. The V and J genes are TRBV12-3 or TRBV12-4 and TRBJ2-2, with D unclear. With 10 bases removed from V and 6 bases from J, the gap between germline ends came to 21 bases. CDR3 length equals 15 residues. For the CDR3, the DNA is TGTGCCACCCAGTTCGGCCGGCCGCTAGCCGGGGAGCTGTTTTTT. Translation gives CATQFGRPLAGELFF.

This clonotype turned up a few times. The rearrangement links TRBV5-1 to TRBJ2-7, with TRBD1 matching 10 bases. Germline values: CDR1 SGHRS, CDR2 YFSETQ. The CDR3 length is 16 residues. The V and J ends lost 4 bases and 1 base, in that order; junction bases with no gene match: 8. CDR3 DNA: TGCGCCAGCAGCCTCCGACAGGGGGCGAATTCCTACGAGCAGTACTTC. Protein: CASSLRQGANSYEQYF.

This chain uses TRBV2 with TRBJ2-1, with 10 nucleotides matching TRBD2. The CDR3 runs to 13 residues. CDR1 and CDR2 from the germline V gene are SNHLY and FYNNEI. V dropped 7 bases and J dropped 7; count of bases not matched to a gene: 4. CDR3 bases: TGTGCCAGCAACCCACTAGCGGGGAATGAGCAGTTCTTC. Translated: CASNPLAGNEQFF.

The chain carries TRBV5-6 and TRBJ2-6, with D tentatively TRBD2 (5 bases). This CDR3 is built from 17 residues. The V end lost 0 bases, the J end lost 0 bases, and 10 bases lay between the germline ends. The germline V gene encodes CDR1 SGHDT and CDR2 YYEEEE. CDR3 sequence reads: CASSLGRAFSGANVLTF. In DNA, the CDR3 is TGTGCCAGCAGCTTGGGGCGGGCTTTCTCTGGGGCCAACGTCCTGACTTTC.

The J gene is TRBJ2-5, the V gene TRBV29-1; 8 nucleotides match TRBD2. This CDR3 is built from 12 residues. The V gene end was trimmed by 4 bases and the J gene end by 2 bases; junction bases not matched to a gene: 0. Germline V gene data show CDR1 as SQVTM and CDR2 as ANQGSEA. CDR3 sequence reads: CSVVAGQETQYF. The CDR3, as DNA: TGCAGCGTTGTAGCGGGGCAAGAGACCCAGTACTTC.

The chain uses TRBV18 and TRBJ2-7; D unresolved. Per the germline V gene, CDR1 is KGHSH and CDR2 is LQKENI. V was trimmed by 9 bases and J by 2 bases, leaving 11 bases between them. The CDR3 extends over 12 amino acids. In nucleotides, the CDR3 is TGTGCCAGTGGCTTTTCTCCCTACGAGCAGTACTTC. This sequence encodes CASGFSPYEQYF.

The chain is built from TRBV12-5 and TRBJ2-3; TRBD2 agrees at 8 bases. The germline gives CDR1 LGHNT, CDR2 FRNRAP. The length of the CDR3 is 15 residues. V lost 6 bases and J lost 9; bases outside the gene matches: 14. CDR3 region: CASGLGLGVVDTQYF. DNA of the CDR3: TGTGCTAGTGGCCTGGGACTAGGTGTAGTAGACACGCAGTATTTT.

The rearrangement uses TRBV5-5 and TRBJ2-5; D is unresolved. Trimming took off 4 bases at V and 4 bases at J, with 14 bases between the two ends. Germline V CDR1 and CDR2: SGHKS, YYEKEE (reference sequence). This CDR3 comprises 14 residues. CDR3 nucleotides: TGTGCCAGCAGCCTTTCGTCGGCCCTAGAGACCCAGTACTTC. This translates into CASSLSSALETQYF.

The table lists this clonotype with a few counts. The chain employs TRBV6-1 and TRBJ2-2, with 8 bases lining up with TRBD2. This CDR3 spans 15 amino acids. CDR1 and CDR2 from the germline V gene are MNHNS and SASEGT. The V gene end was trimmed by 6 bases and the J gene end by 3 bases; junction bases not matched to a gene: 6. The CDR3 here is CASSHTGGYTGELFF. The CDR3 DNA reads TGTGCCAGCAGCCATACGGGGGGGTACACCGGGGAGCTGTTTTTT.

The chain links TRBV12-3 or TRBV12-4 to TRBJ2-7, with D maybe TRBD2 (6 bases). CDR3 length: 13 amino acids. Trimming cost V 8 bases and J 4 bases, with 15 bases left between them. CDR3: CASSSREQYEQYF. The CDR3 nucleotides are TGTGCCAGCTCGTCACGGGAGCAATACGAGCAGTACTTC.

The chain links TRBV10-3 to TRBJ1-2; D is unclear. V gave up 1 base and J gave up 5 bases, with 8 bases separating them. Germline V lookup: CDR1 ENHRY, CDR2 SYGVKD. The CDR3 runs to 13 residues. In DNA, the CDR3 is TGTGCCATCAGTGAGTGGCAGACTTATGGCTACACCTTC. Translating gives CAISEWQTYGYTF.

This clonotype was observed at least ten times. The V gene is TRBV7-9, the J gene TRBJ1-1, with D possibly being TRBD1 (6 bases). The V end was cut by 5 bases, the J end by 1 base, with 20 bases between. The CDR3 is made up of 17 amino acids. In germline, CDR1 is SEHNR, CDR2 FQNEAQ (reference sequence). The CDR3 region has the DNA TGTGCCAGCAGCCAAAAGGGGGAAAGGAAAAAGAACACTGAAGCTTTCTTT. Its translation is CASSQKGERKKNTEAFF.

CDR3 sequence: CASSLFPGLSYEQYF. The CDR3 DNA sequence: TGTGCCAGCAGCCTCTTCCCGGGACTGAGTTACGAGCAGTACTTC. The chain employs TRBV6-2 or TRBV6-3 and TRBJ2-7; TRBD2 might be the D (6 bases). Trimming removed 6 bases at V and 4 bases at J, with 19 bases between. Germline V gene sequence: CDR1 MNHEY, CDR2 SVGEGT. This CDR3 contains 15 residues.

The chain carries TRBV20-1 and TRBJ1-6, with D tentatively TRBD1 (5 bases). CDR1 is DFQATT, CDR2 SNEGSKA, per germline (reference sequence). The CDR3 has 15 amino acids. Trimming cost V 5 bases and J 7 bases, with 18 bases left between them. DNA for the CDR3: TGCAGTGCTCTTGATCACGGCTGGGGGAATTCACCCCTCCACTTT. This translates into CSALDHGWGNSPLHF.

CDR3 sequence: CRLRTFYGYTF. DNA for the CDR3: TGCAGGCTTCGGACCTTCTATGGCTACACCTTC. V is TRBV20-1 and J is TRBJ1-2; unclear D gene. This CDR3 has 11 amino acids. Germline CDR1 DFQATT, CDR2 SNEGSKA (reference sequence).

This clonotype was detected a few times. J is TRBJ2-3 and V is TRBV10-3, with 10 bases matching TRBD2. Trimming cost V 10 bases and J 0 bases; bases outside gene matches: 10. CDR1 ENHRY and CDR2 SYGVKD come from the germline V gene. The CDR3 loop spans 16 amino acids. The CDR3 coding sequence is TGTGCCACCAGCGGGGGGGCATCGTCTAGCACAGATACGCAGTATTTT. Encoded protein: CATSGGASSSTDTQYF.

This clonotype was counted a few times. The chain recombines TRBV21-1 with TRBJ2-7; TRBD2, the D gene given by the table, was not confirmed from the DNA. TRBV21-1 is a recognized pseudogene. The CDR3 length is 17 residues. Written as DNA, the CDR3 is TGTGCCAGCAGCAAAAGGCCGGAAGGGCCCGTCCCCTACGAGCAGTACTTC. Translation gives CASSKRPEGPVPYEQYF.

The chain joins TRBV5-1 to TRBJ2-1; D could derive from TRBD1 or TRBD2 (5 bases each). Trimming removed 4 bases from V and 3 bases from J, with 17 bases in between. Germline CDR1 SGHRS, CDR2 YFSETQ. The length of the CDR3 is 16 residues. CDR3 nucleotide sequence: TGCGCCAGCAGCACAAGCCGGGACGGTCACTACAATGAGCAGTTCTTC. This translates into CASSTSRDGHYNEQFF.

CDR3: CAISEVYGFLSYEQYF. CDR3 in DNA: TGTGCCATCAGTGAAGTTTACGGTTTTCTCTCCTACGAGCAGTACTTC. V gene TRBV10-3 combines with J gene TRBJ2-7; D is uncertain. Trimming left V 3 bases short and J 0 bases short, with 15 bases between. From germline, CDR1 is ENHRY and CDR2 SYGVKD. This CDR3 comprises 16 residues.

This rearrangement joins TRBV28 to TRBJ2-6; D is undetermined. Germline CDR1 and CDR2: MDHEN and SYDVKM. V lost 6 bases, J lost 2 bases, and 17 bases lay in between. The CDR3 loop spans 17 amino acids. The CDR3 DNA sequence: TGTGCCAGCAGCAGTCCACCCGGTGACCCTGGGGCCAACGTCCTGACTTTC. Translating it yields CASSSPPGDPGANVLTF.

This clonotype has more than one count but fewer than ten. This chain connects TRBV5-1 to TRBJ2-7; 8 bases agree with TRBD2. The CDR3 covers 17 residues. V lost 0 bases and J lost 4; bases outside the gene matches: 12. Germline V CDR1 and CDR2: SGHRS, YFSETQ. The chain's CDR3 is CASSLEASGLRSYEQYF. In DNA, the CDR3 is TGCGCCAGCAGCTTGGAGGCTAGCGGGCTGCGGTCGTACGAGCAGTACTTC. Complete variable domain (other parts from reference TRBV5-1 and TRBJ2-7): KAGVTQTPRYLIKTRGQQVTLSCSPISGHRSVSWYQQTPGQGLQFLFEYFSETQRNKGNFPGRFSGRQFSNSRSEMNVSTLELGDSALYLCASSLEASGLRSYEQYFGPGTRLTVT.

There are a few counts of this clonotype. This chain connects TRBV15 to TRBJ2-1, with D possibly matching TRBD1 (6 bases). The germline V gene has CDR1 LNHNV and CDR2 YYDKDF (reference sequence). The germline V and J ends were trimmed by 1 base and 8 bases, with 12 bases remaining between them. This CDR3 spans 14 amino acids. In DNA form, the CDR3 reads TGTGCCACCAGCAGAGTTCAGGGGTTGGATGAGCAGTTCTTC. Amino acid sequence: CATSRVQGLDEQFF.

This clonotype was seen ten or more times. V is TRBV12-3 or TRBV12-4 and J is TRBJ2-3; 8 bases line up with TRBD2. V gave up 3 bases and J gave up 2 bases; unmatched junction bases: 10. The CDR3 has 17 amino acids. The CDR3 is CASSFEPGLGNTDTQYF. The CDR3 DNA reads as TGTGCCAGCAGTTTCGAGCCGGGACTAGGGAACACAGATACGCAGTATTTT.

The chain uses TRBV5-1 and TRBJ2-5; no definite D call. Germline V gene sequence: CDR1 SGHRS, CDR2 YFSETQ. V lost 5 bases and J lost 5, with 16 bases in between. The CDR3 covers 14 residues. The CDR3 nucleotides read TGCGCCAGCAGTGAGTCCACAGCGAGGGAGACCCAGTACTTC. Its protein product is CASSESTARETQYF.

A remark on this clonotype: Germline is not matched at one junction end, which may reflect a read error. This chain joins TRBV7-7 and TRBJ2-1; TRBD1 aligns across 7 bases. The CDR3 runs 14 residues. CDR1 is SSHAT and CDR2 is FNYEAQ in the germline V gene (reference sequence). CDR3 coding DNA: TGTGCTAGCAGCCCCCGGGACAGAAAAAATGAGCAGTTCTTC. Its translation: CASSPRDRKNEQFF.